This is a list of T cell receptor beta chains from one sample in a study of shared clonotypes between healthy human individuals. Using immunoSEQ multiplex PCR, the repertoire was profiled, and TCRdb retains in-frame clones only, with some absent. The table records over 1.5 million clones, approximately 98% of them present only once. Source material: naive CD4+ T cells sorted from blood. Source of these receptors: a man aged 30-40 years in good health. The CDR3 runs from the conserved cysteine through the conserved F or W.

j_gene | v_gene | len | CDR3aa
TRBJ2-1 | TRBV5-5 | 15 | CASSLVGTGYNEQFF
TRBJ2-2 | TRBV29-1 | 14 | CSVPARGRTGELFF
TRBJ2-2 | TRBV5-6 | 16 | CASRHNGGPRTGELFF
TRBJ2-7 | TRBV7-8 | 14 | CASSLVPGGYEQYF
TRBJ2-2 | TRBV5-1 | 15 | CASTSDREYTGELFF
TRBJ1-3 | TRBV9 | 14 | CASSVASSGNTIYF
TRBJ2-2 | TRBV6-1 | 16 | CASSDQVSPNTGELFF
TRBJ2-3 | TRBV19 | 16 | CASRRTSGSFTDTQYF
TRBJ2-2 | TRBV5-6 | 15 | CASRWAGSYTGELFF
TRBJ2-7 | TRBV7-6 | 13 | CASSLGRDYEQYF
TRBJ2-1 | TRBV18 | 14 | CASSRSGQGDEQFF
TRBJ2-3 | TRBV9 | 15 | CASSVVGWDSDTQYF
TRBJ2-7 | TRBV9 | 19 | CASSGYGTSGSQRLYEQYF
TRBJ2-1 | TRBV19 | 14 | CASSIGSGWGEQFF
TRBJ2-1 | TRBV7-6 | 13 | CASSLLLFDEQFF
TRBJ1-5 | TRBV7-2 | 13 | CASRENSNQPQHF